This TCR beta chain was profiled in a study of blood T cell repertoires in COVID-19. Sequencing was performed with immunoSEQ multiplex PCR; in TCRdb, only in-frame clones are kept and a portion is missing. The sample has more than 85,000 clones; roughly 85% are singletons. Trimming took 2 bases from V and 9 from J, leaving 10 bases between them. This CDR3 contains 12 residues. The V gene is TRBV12-3 or TRBV12-4, the J gene TRBJ1-1; maybe TRBD1 (5 bases). Sequenced sample: peripheral blood. This receptor was obtained from a man aged 70 or older with acute or convalescent COVID-19. CDR3 DNA sequence: TGTGCCAGCAGTTTAAGGGGTGAAAAAGCTTTCTTT. Its protein is CASSLRGEKAFF.